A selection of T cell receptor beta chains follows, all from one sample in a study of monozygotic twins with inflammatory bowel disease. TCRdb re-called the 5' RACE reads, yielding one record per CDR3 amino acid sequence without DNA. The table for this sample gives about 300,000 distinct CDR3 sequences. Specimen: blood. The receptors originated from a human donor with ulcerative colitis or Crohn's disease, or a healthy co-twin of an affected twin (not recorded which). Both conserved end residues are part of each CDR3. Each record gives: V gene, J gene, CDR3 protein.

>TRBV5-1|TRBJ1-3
CASSFNSLSGNTIYF
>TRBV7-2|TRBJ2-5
CASSLSTGTGETQYF
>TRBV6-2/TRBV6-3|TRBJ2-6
CASSYQTGSGANVLTF
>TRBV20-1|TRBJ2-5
CSARDSTPQETQYF
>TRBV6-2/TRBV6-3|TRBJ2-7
CASSPADRDYEQYF
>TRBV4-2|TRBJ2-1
CASSQDLGSHNEQFF
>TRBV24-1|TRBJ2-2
CATSVPGVNTGELFF
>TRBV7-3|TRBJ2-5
CASSLIPGGEGTQYF
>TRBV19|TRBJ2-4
CASSLRDSRDIQYF
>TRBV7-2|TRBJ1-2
CASTLQGWGYTF
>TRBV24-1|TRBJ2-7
CATSGGHDEQYF
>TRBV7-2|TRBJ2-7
CASSLTRFYEQYF
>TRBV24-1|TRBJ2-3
CATSDKGQSTDTQYF
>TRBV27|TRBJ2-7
CASSRSGTALYEQYF
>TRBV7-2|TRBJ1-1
CASSLGSRDEAFF
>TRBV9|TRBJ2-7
CASSPSGTGREQYF
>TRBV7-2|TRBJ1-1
CASSLVGGTNTEAFF
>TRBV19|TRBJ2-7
CASSGEGLAEYEQYF
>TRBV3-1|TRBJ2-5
CASSLVDSLSPETQYF
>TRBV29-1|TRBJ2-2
CSVQLGNTGELFF
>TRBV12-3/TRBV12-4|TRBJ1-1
CASSFGTPESAFF
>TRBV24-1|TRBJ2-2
CATSENTGELFF
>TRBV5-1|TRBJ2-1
CASSWGGTYNEQFF
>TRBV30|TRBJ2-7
CAWSVQPGPYEQYF
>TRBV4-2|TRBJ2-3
CASSPGGSRTSTDTQYF
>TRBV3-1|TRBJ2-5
CASRAGTSRETQYF
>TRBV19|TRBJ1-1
CASSRSTGEWKAFF
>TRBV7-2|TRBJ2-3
CASSLPLDTQYF
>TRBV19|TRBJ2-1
CASSMGGSYNEQFF
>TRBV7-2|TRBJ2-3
CASSLVGLAADTQYF